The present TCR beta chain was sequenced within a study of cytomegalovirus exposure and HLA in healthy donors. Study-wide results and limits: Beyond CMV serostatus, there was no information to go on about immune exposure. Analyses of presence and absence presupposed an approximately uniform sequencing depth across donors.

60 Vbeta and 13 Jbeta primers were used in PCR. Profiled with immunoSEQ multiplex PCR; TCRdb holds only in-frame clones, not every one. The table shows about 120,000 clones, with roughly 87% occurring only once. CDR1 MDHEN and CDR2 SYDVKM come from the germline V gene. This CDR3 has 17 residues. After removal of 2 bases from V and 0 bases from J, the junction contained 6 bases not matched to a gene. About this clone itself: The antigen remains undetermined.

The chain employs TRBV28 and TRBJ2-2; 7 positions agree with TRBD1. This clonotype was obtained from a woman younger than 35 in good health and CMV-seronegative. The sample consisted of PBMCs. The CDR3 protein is CASSLLGDSPNTGELFF. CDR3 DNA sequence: TGTGCCAGCAGTTTACTGGGGGACAGCCCGAACACCGGGGAGCTGTTTTTT.